This TCR beta chain was captured by sequencing in a study of T cells after somatic rescue of genetic block. This table comes from immunoSEQ multiplex PCR, and its TCRdb copy is limited to in-frame clones, with some not included. The sample lists about 110,000 clones; around nine tenths were seen once. This receptor was taken from a woman aged 18-29 years. The source material was peripheral blood mononuclear cells (PBMCs).

CDR3 in DNA: TGTGCCAGCAGTAGACAGGGGCTACGGAACACTGAAGCTTTCTTT. Its translation is CASSRQGLRNTEAFF. The chain joins TRBV6-5 to TRBJ1-1; 8 positions agree with TRBD1. Per the germline V gene, CDR1 is MNHEY and CDR2 is SVGAGI. The CDR3 contains 15 residues. V dropped 5 bases and J dropped 1; count of bases not matched to a gene: 6.